The 18 T cell receptor beta chains listed next were all sequenced from one sample in a study of T cells in Graves' hyperthyroidism and ophthalmopathy. RNA transcripts provided the source from which TCR beta CDR3 regions were amplified. The HTBI set primed first-round TCR CDR3 RT-PCR. TCRdb re-derived calls from the multiplex PCR reads in MiXCR, one entry per CDR3 protein. The table lists around 700,000 distinct CDR3 sequences, 18% of them singletons, with over 15% in the top ten. The sequencing input was blood. The receptor source for this set is a woman between 45 and 65 years old with Graves' hyperthyroidism that later progressed to Graves' ophthalmopathy.

The CDR3, as DNA: TGTGCCAGTAGTATAGAGGGACAGGGATTCATGAACACTGAAGCTTTCTTT. As protein: CASSIEGQGFMNTEAFF. The chain has TRBV19 and TRBJ1-1, with 9 nucleotides matching TRBD1. V shed 0 bases and J 0 bases; nucleotides not matched to a gene: 5. This CDR3 comprises 17 residues. The germline V gene encodes CDR1 LNHDA and CDR2 SQIVND (reference sequence).

Ten or more counts support this clonotype. V is TRBV30 and J is TRBJ2-7; D is unclear. This CDR3 comprises 12 residues. Looked up from germline, CDR1 is GTSNPN and CDR2 is SVGIG (reference sequence). V was pared by 0 bases and J by 4 bases, with 7 bases between. CDR3 DNA: TGTGCCTGGAGTGTTTGGGATTACGAGCAGTACTTC. Translation: CAWSVWDYEQYF.

This clonotype was seen a handful of times. J is TRBJ2-2 and V is TRBV7-9; D is uncertain. CDR1 and CDR2 (germline): SEHNR, FQNEAQ (reference sequence). CDR3 length equals 14 residues. Trimming pared 4 bases from V and 4 bases from J, leaving 10 bases between. DNA of the CDR3: TGTGCCAGCAGCTCGAGACGGTTCACCGGGGAGCTGTTTTTT. This sequence encodes CASSSRRFTGELFF.

In its sample, this clonotype was seen many times. This chain uses TRBV3-1 with TRBJ1-4; unclear D gene. Deletions cut 0 bases from V and 5 bases from J, with 16 bases between. The CDR3 totals 17 residues. The germline V gene has CDR1 LGHDT and CDR2 YNNKEL (reference sequence). This CDR3 is CASSQDLLTQLNEKLFF. The CDR3 coding sequence is TGTGCCAGCAGCCAAGATCTGCTCACACAACTAAATGAAAAACTGTTTTTT. The whole variable domain, filled in from reference TRBV3-1 and TRBJ1-4, reads DTAVSQTPKYLVTQMGNDKSIKCEQNLGHDTMYWYKQDSKKFLKIMFSYNNKELIINETVPNRFSPKSPDKAHLNLHINSLELGDSAVYFCASSQDLLTQLNEKLFFGSGTQLSVL.

This clonotype was detected a few times. This chain connects TRBV20-1 to TRBJ2-1; D perhaps matches TRBD2 (6 bases). The germline V gene has CDR1 DFQATT and CDR2 SNEGSKA (reference sequence). Trimming cost V 3 bases and J 12 bases, with 24 bases left between them. The CDR3 extends over 15 amino acids. The CDR3 coding sequence is TGCAGTGCTAGCCGGGACTTCCCTCGTACTTACCGGCAGTTCTTC. Encoded protein: CSASRDFPRTYRQFF.

The genes are TRBV19 and TRBJ2-3, with 8 positions matching TRBD2. Germline CDR1 reads LNHDA; CDR2 reads SQIVND (reference sequence). The CDR3 loop spans 15 amino acids. V trimming: 3 bases; J trimming: 4 bases; junction bases outside the gene matches: 6. CDR3 in amino acids: CASSIASGGADTQYF. The CDR3 DNA is TGTGCCAGTAGTATTGCCAGCGGGGGTGCAGATACGCAGTATTTT.

Points on this clonotype: This sequence may be a read error, since a much larger clone differs from it by one base. The gene calls are TRBV12-3 or TRBV12-4 and TRBJ1-5; no definite D call. CDR3 length: 13 amino acids. The CDR3 is CDSSTHMTLPQHF. CDR3 sequence (DNA): TGTGACAGCAGTACCCACATGACGTTGCCCCAGCATTTT.

The chain employs TRBV6-1 and TRBJ2-2, with TRBD1 identical over 9 bases. Germline CDR1 is MNHNS and CDR2 is SASEGT. With 7 bases clipped from V and 6 bases from J, the junction kept 3 bases outside the gene matches. This CDR3 has 13 residues. The CDR3 sequence: CASNRQGAGELFF. CDR3 DNA: TGTGCCAGCAACAGACAGGGGGCCGGGGAGCTGTTTTTT.

This clonotype was detected only a few times. The chain couples TRBV6-4 to TRBJ1-1; D not resolved. Trimming shortened V by 10 bases and J by 3 bases, and 12 bases separated the two germline ends. The CDR3 extends over 12 amino acids. CDR1 and CDR2 (germline): MRHNA, SNTAGT. The DNA for the CDR3 is TGTGCCACCCCCGGGTTGGACACTGAAGCTTTCTTT. This codes for CATPGLDTEAFF.

The chain joins TRBV7-9 to TRBJ2-3; TRBD2 matches at 11 bases. J lost 5 bases, V lost 4 bases, and 8 bases had no gene match. The germline CDR1 and CDR2 sequences are SEHNR and FQNEAQ (reference sequence). The CDR3 covers 16 residues. The CDR3 region is CASSSLSGGAEDTQYF. The CDR3 coding sequence is TGTGCCAGCAGCTCCCTTAGCGGGGGGGCCGAAGATACGCAGTATTTT. The whole variable domain, remainder taken from reference TRBV7-9 and TRBJ2-3, is DTGVSQNPRHKITKRGQNVTFRCDPISEHNRLYWYRQTLGQGPEFLTYFQNEAQLEKSRLLSDRFSAERPKGSFSTLEIQRTEQGDSAMYLCASSSLSGGAEDTQYFGPGTRLTVL.

This clonotype has at least ten counts. The chain is built from TRBV5-1 and TRBJ1-2; TRBD1 aligns across 9 bases. This CDR3 comprises 16 residues. Looked up from germline, CDR1 is SGHRS and CDR2 is YFSETQ. The trim removed 4 bases at V and 0 bases at J, leaving 7 bases unmatched. CDR3 sequence (DNA): TGCGCCAGCAGCGACCGTAGACAGGGGGCTAACTATGGCTACACCTTC. It yields the protein CASSDRRQGANYGYTF.

There are many counts of this clonotype. V is TRBV3-1 and J is TRBJ1-1, with D unresolved. Germline values: CDR1 LGHDT, CDR2 YNNKEL (reference sequence). V lost 4 bases, J lost 4 bases, and 16 bases lay in between. This CDR3 has 15 residues. CDR3: CASSPRERTVTEAFF. CDR3 DNA: TGTGCCAGCAGCCCAAGGGAAAGGACGGTCACTGAAGCTTTCTTT.

A word on this clonotype: A much larger clone sits a single nucleotide away, making a read error possible. This chain links TRBV2 with TRBJ1-5, with D possibly TRBD1 on 5 matching bases. Per the germline V gene, CDR1 is SNHLY and CDR2 is FYNNEI. Trimming pared 5 bases from V and 4 bases from J, leaving 15 bases between. There are 15 residues in the CDR3. The CDR3 sequence: CASSILRDGNQPQHF. CDR3 DNA: TGTGCCAGCAGTATCCTCAGGGACGGAAATCAGCCCCAGCATTTT.

In regard to this clonotype: At one of its ends the junction is not consistent with the germline gene, which may arise from a read error. V usage is TRBV11-1 and J usage is TRBJ2-2; TRBD2 is a possible D gene (6 bases). The CDR3 sequence is 15 residues long. Germline assignment: CDR1 SGHAT and CDR2 FQDESV (reference sequence). CDR3 in DNA: TGTGCCAGCAGCTTACTATCGTCGAACACCGGGGGGCTGTTTTTT. It translates to CASSLLSSNTGGLFF.

The chain has TRBV13 and TRBJ2-3; D may be TRBD1 (6 bases). The CDR3 is 14 residues long. Germline V gene lookup returns CDR1 PRHDT and CDR2 FYEKMQ (reference sequence). V was trimmed by 5 bases and J by 4 bases, leaving 13 bases between them. The CDR3 bases are TGTGCCAGCAGCCCCATAGGGGGAGCAGATACGCAGTATTTT. Its translation is CASSPIGGADTQYF.

In this sample, this clonotype turned up a few times. The chain combines TRBV20-1 with TRBJ2-1; D possibly corresponds to TRBD2 (6 bases). The CDR3 is 16 residues long. The V and J ends lost 3 bases and 0 bases respectively, with 15 bases between them. Looked up from germline, CDR1 is DFQATT and CDR2 is SNEGSKA (reference sequence). Here the CDR3 reads CSASGGTLSSYNEQFF. The CDR3 region has the DNA TGCAGTGCTAGTGGTGGGACTCTCAGCTCCTACAATGAGCAGTTCTTC.

This clonotype was detected ten times or more. The chain is built from TRBV18 and TRBJ2-5; a weak D match, TRBD1 (6 bases). Trimming cost V 2 bases and J 3 bases, with 10 bases left between them. Per germline, CDR1 KGHSH and CDR2 LQKENI. The CDR3 totals 14 residues. CDR3 nucleotide sequence: TGTGCCAGCTCACCAACGGCAGGGGAAGAGACCCAGTACTTC. Translation gives CASSPTAGEETQYF. The whole variable domain, filled in from reference TRBV18 and TRBJ2-5, reads NAGVMQNPRHLVRRRGQEARLRCSPMKGHSHVYWYRQLPEEGLKFMVYLQKENIIDESGMPKERFSAEFPKEGPSILRIQQVVRGDSAAYFCASSPTAGEETQYFGPGTRLLVL.

This clonotype occurred a few times. One base away lies a much larger clone, so this may be a sequencing read error. This chain links TRBV2 with TRBJ1-1, with D possibly being TRBD1 (5 bases). Germline V CDR1 and CDR2: SNHLY, FYNNEI. This CDR3 spans 13 amino acids. Trimming stripped 6 bases from V and 0 bases from J, with 8 bases between. This chain's CDR3 is CASRGLMNTEAFF. DNA for the CDR3: TGTGCCAGCAGGGGGCTTATGAACACTGAAGCTTTCTTT. Based on the CDR3 plus reference TRBV2 and TRBJ1-1, the full variable domain is EPEVTQTPSHQVTQMGQEVILRCVPISNHLYFYWYRQILGQKVEFLVSFYNNEISEKSEIFDDQFSVERPDGSNFTLKIRSTKLEDSAMYFCASRGLMNTEAFFGQGTRLTVV.